A single T cell receptor (beta chain) is shown here with its context. There is no known antigen for this receptor. No per-base quality is available; no much larger clone lies one base away. The library was prepared using the immunoSEQ multiplex PCR assay. Rearranged TCR beta chain sequences were amplified using the hsTCRB Kit according to the manufacturer's protocol. An Illumina MiSeq was used to sequence the TCRB libraries. The original methods were these. The kit vendor's proprietary platform handled demultiplexing, trimming and gene mapping. The table comes from immuneACCESS by way of TCRdb, which keeps in-frame sequences with V and J called. Part of the clones is missing from these tables; in studies checked, under half for an unresolved V gene and the rest for unknown reasons. That table supplies the V and J calls and clone size; D and trimming were determined from the DNA. Here the sample has 55,000 to 65,000 clones; approximately 80% occur a single time. About 4.2% of the sample belongs to the ten largest clones.

This sample is part of a study of a mutant IDH1 vaccine in newly diagnosed glioma (dated by TCRdb to about 2021). With regard to the full study: Vaccination began 4-6 weeks after radiotherapy alone, or alongside temozolomide cycles in the chemotherapy-containing groups. The week-35 safety follow-up took place at visit V12, and the week-47 end of study took place at visit V13. Prior to enrollment, patients had been given standard therapy consisting of radiotherapy alone, temozolomide alone, or radiochemotherapy with temozolomide, with the combination given to most patients. Of the approximately 32 treated patients, approximately 62% were male and around 40% were female, and the mean age was 40.4 years. Peripheral blood was collected at six visits: V03 (baseline), V05, V07, V10, V12 and V13. Longitudinal TCRB deep sequencing was done for 20 to 25 treated patients, wherever samples were available for exploratory analyses. On the study overall, not on this receptor specifically: Vaccine-induced immune responses across multiple MHC alleles were detected in 93.3% of patients. The authors stated that sample limitations prevented analyses of patient blood samples from being reproduced. Changes in the top peripheral T cell clonotypes picked up by TCRB sequencing did not appear to be linked to pseudoprogression. Availability determined which PBMC samples were chosen for TCRB deep sequencing.

From the cysteine through the phenylalanine, the CDR3 covers 11 amino acids. Here the CDR3 DNA is all that survives: 33 bases in frame from base 1. At the junction V is shortened by 7 bases and J by 4 bases; bases outside the gene matches: 2. CDR1 and CDR2 were assigned from the germline V gene (reference sequence) as DFQATT and SNEGSKA. The time point label on this specimen signifies: week 35, safety follow-up. Each vaccine dose was 300 ug of a 20-mer mutant IDH1 peptide in Montanide, given subcutaneously with topical imiquimod. Patients received eight vaccinations in weeks 1, 3, 5, 7, 11, 15, 19 and 23, corresponding to visits V03 through V10. All donors had newly diagnosed IDH1-mutant astrocytomas of WHO grade 3 or 4 that showed loss of nuclear ATRX. The samples were drawn from NOA16, a multicentre, single-arm, open-label phase I trial in Germany that tested a mutant IDH1 peptide vaccine in humans for the first time. The DNeasy Blood and Tissue Kit was used to extract genomic DNA from EDTA blood for TCRB sequencing.

The chain couples TRBV20-1 to TRBJ1-1, and 8 junctional nucleotides match TRBD1. This receptor was obtained from a man younger than 45 with glioma. The sequencing here drew on PBMCs, taken from a glioma patient whose treatment included an IDH1 peptide vaccine. The nucleotide sequence reads TGCAGTGTGACAGGGGCCACTGAAGCTTTCTTT. It is translated as CSVTGATEAFF.